This T cell receptor (beta chain) comes out of a study of T-cell memory formation after mild COVID-19. Looking at the study overall: The two donors had largely donor-specific TCR clusters. Points from the study as a whole: For contracting clones, CD4+ ones sat mainly in CM and EM, CD8+ in EMRA. Pre-infection memory showed some responding clones, and this suggested that cross-reactive memory joined.

The CDR3 has 17 amino acids. Germline V gene lookup returns CDR1 DFQATT and CDR2 SNEGSKA (reference sequence). Sample barcodes and UMIs were carried by the TCR alpha and TCR beta cDNA libraries that 5'RACE generated with constant-segment primers. From the 5' RACE reads, TCRdb called clonotypes with MiXCR, one entry per CDR3 protein. The sample includes 70,000 to 100,000 distinct CDR3 sequences, roughly 16% of them seen just once. About this clonotype: Its antigen is undetermined.

The sequenced sample consisted of PBMCs or a T cell subset sorted from them (not recorded which). The sequence came from a man aged 18 to 29 who had mild COVID-19 (a few samples of this study predate the infection). Cell type and time point are not known. The rearrangement uses TRBV20-1 and TRBJ2-7; 14 positions agree with TRBD2. CDR3 in amino acids: CSAPIGTSGGLLYEQYF. The CDR3 nucleotides read TGCAGCGCGCCCATCGGGACTAGCGGGGGACTCCTCTACGAGCAGTACTTC.